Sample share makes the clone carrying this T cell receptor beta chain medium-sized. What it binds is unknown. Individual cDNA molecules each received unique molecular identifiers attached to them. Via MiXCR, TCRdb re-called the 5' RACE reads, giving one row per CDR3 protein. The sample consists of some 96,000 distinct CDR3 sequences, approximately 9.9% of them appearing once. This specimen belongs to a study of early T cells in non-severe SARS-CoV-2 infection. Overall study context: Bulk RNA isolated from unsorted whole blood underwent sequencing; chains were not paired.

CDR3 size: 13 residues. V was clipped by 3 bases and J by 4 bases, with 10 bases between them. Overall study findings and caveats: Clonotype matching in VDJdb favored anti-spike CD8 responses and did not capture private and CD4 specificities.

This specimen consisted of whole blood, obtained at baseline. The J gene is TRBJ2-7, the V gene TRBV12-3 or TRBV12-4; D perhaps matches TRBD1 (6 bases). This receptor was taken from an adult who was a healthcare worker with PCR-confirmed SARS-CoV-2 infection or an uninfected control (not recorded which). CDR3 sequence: CASSLNRVYEQYF. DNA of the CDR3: TGTGCCAGCAGTTTGAACAGGGTTTACGAGCAGTACTTC.